This entry is about one TCR beta chain. The antigen this receptor binds is unknown. No much larger clone is present one base from it, and per-base qualities are unavailable. This entry belongs to a study of vaccination and CD4 T cells after COVID-19 (dated 2022 in TCRdb). General notes on the study: Convalescent patients had a positive SARS-CoV-2 result on nasal swab PCR, and of these patients, some 10 had mild disease and one had severe disease. The convalescent cohort comprised six males and four females, including two Hispanic individuals, seven Caucasians, two Asians and one multiracial person. Participants got two doses of the Pfizer-BioNTech BNT162b2 vaccine (n=8) or two doses of the Moderna mRNA-1273 vaccine (n=2). Post-COVID blood samples were collected from convalescent patients a median of around 100 days after diagnosis, with a range of about 30 to 170 days. Post-vaccine blood samples were collected a median of about 11 weeks after the second vaccine dose, ranging from about 13 to 241 days. For stimulating the cultures, overlapping spike peptide pools were used, derived from SARS-CoV-2 as well as from the common cold coronaviruses HCoV-NL63, HCoV-OC43 and HCoV-229E. In control cultures, a CEFX viral epitope pool was used as positive control, an HIV-1 Nef peptide pool was used as negative control, or no peptide was added. In around ten COVID-19 convalescent patients and a few infection-naive healthy vaccine recipients, the spike-specific CD4+ TCR repertoire before mRNA vaccination was compared with the repertoire after mRNA vaccination. Beyond this particular receptor, the publication reports: The study included relatively few convalescent patients and did not analyze early timepoints after natural infection. In convalescent patients, a median around 90% of post-vaccine SARS-CoV-2-reactive clones were detected only after vaccination, suggesting vaccine-specific priming. Nearly all vaccine-specific clones in convalescent patients (304 of 307) were mono-reactive for SARS-CoV-2 spike rather than cross-reactive with common cold coronaviruses. Although the median number of SARS-CoV-2-reactive clonotypes went up from roughly 19 after infection to 35 to 40 after vaccination, the increase was not significant.

The treatment or condition label here, explained by the study, means: roughly ten-day PBMC culture with coronavirus spike peptide pools or control peptides (ViraFEST assay). The ViraFEST assay, used in the study, expanded antigen-specific T cells with peptide pools and then identified the expanded clonotypes through TCR sequencing. The convalescent patients' positive SARS-CoV-2 PCR tests were from March to December 2020, which was before the Alpha, Beta and Delta variants emerged in the United States. PBMCs were cultured at two million per well in IMDM supplemented with approximately 5.3% human AB serum and about 9.6 IU/ml IL-2, with approximately 11 ug/ml peptide pools added. On days 3 and 7, half of the culture medium was replaced with fresh IL-2-containing medium. Once the cells had been in culture for around 10 days, the EasySep CD4+ T cell isolation kit was used to isolate CD4+ T cells by negative selection. Ficoll-Paque Plus gradient centrifugation was used to isolate PBMCs from whole blood, and the isolated PBMCs were then either used fresh or cryopreserved at -140C. Triplicate wells were generally used for each culture condition.

Including the terminal cysteine and phenylalanine, the CDR3 comprises 12 residues. CDR3 DNA only is kept here, 36 bases in frame from base 1. Reading the germline V gene (reference sequence) gives CDR1 SEHNR and CDR2 FQNEAQ. V and J are truncated by 0 bases and 5 bases respectively, leaving an intervening sequence of 4 bases. Library generation was performed with PCR. DNA from cultured CD4+ T cells underwent TCR sequencing with the Oncomine TCR Beta short-read assay at the Johns Hopkins FTIC core. The QIAamp micro DNA kit was used to extract genomic DNA from the cultured CD4+ T cells. The Oncomine TCR Beta libraries from cultured CD4+ T cells were pooled using unique dual indexes and then sequenced on an Illumina iSeq 100. Turning to the authors' computational methods: Non-productive sequences were removed, and CDR3s not starting with C, not ending with F or W, or shorter than 7 amino acids were discarded. The MANAFEST web application was used to identify antigen-specific clonotypes by comparing peptide-stimulated wells against reference wells and other culture wells. For a clone to be called positive, the clone needed an FDR below 0.05, an odds ratio above 5, and a productive frequency above 0.1% in at least two of three replicate wells. Clonotypes that were significantly expanded in both SARS-CoV-2 spike wells and at least one common cold coronavirus spike condition were defined as cross-reactive. Levenshtein distances (stringdist) and unrooted phylogenetic trees (ape) in R version 3.6.1 were used to assess CDR3 homology. In TCRdb, the public reads were trimmed at Q25 with fastp and aligned with MiXCR, with productive beta chains retained. Duplicate CDR3 protein sequences are folded into a single record with the most common DNA and genes. None of the V and J calls come from the authors' own analysis; TCRdb made them. The sample yields more than 10,000 distinct CDR3 sequences; just under 75% were counted once. Together, the top ten hold roughly 31% of the sample.

Sequencing input: CD4+ T cells from blood, cultured in vitro. This sequence uses TRBV7-9 and TRBJ1-1; too little of a D gene remains to name it. The sequence came from a human donor who had recovered from COVID-19. The DNA is TGTGCCAGCAGCTTAGCAGGGACTGAAGCTTTCTTT. Translated, it reads CASSLAGTEAFF. Supplemented by the reference TRBV7-9 and TRBJ1-1 proteins around the CDR3, the complete variable domain is DTGVSQNPRHKITKRGQNVTFRCDPISEHNRLYWYRQTLGQGPEFLTYFQNEAQLEKSRLLSDRFSAERPKGSFSTLEIQRTEQGDSAMYLCASSLAGTEAFFGQGTRLTVV.